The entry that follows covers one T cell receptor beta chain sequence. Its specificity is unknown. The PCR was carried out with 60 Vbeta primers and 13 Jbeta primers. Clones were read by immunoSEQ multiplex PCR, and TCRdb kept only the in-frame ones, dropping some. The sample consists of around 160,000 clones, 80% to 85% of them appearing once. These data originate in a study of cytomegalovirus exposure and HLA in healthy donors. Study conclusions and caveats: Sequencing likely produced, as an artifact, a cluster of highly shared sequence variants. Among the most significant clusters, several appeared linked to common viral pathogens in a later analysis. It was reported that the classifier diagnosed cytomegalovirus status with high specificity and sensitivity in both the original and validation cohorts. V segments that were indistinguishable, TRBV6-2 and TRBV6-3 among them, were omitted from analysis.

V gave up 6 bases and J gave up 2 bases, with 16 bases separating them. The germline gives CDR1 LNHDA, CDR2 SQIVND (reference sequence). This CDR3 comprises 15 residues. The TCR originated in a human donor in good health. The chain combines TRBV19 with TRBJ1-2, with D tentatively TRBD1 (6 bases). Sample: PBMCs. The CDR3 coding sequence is TGTGCCAGTAGCGACCCGGGACAACCAAACTATGGCTACACCTTC. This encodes CASSDPGQPNYGYTF.